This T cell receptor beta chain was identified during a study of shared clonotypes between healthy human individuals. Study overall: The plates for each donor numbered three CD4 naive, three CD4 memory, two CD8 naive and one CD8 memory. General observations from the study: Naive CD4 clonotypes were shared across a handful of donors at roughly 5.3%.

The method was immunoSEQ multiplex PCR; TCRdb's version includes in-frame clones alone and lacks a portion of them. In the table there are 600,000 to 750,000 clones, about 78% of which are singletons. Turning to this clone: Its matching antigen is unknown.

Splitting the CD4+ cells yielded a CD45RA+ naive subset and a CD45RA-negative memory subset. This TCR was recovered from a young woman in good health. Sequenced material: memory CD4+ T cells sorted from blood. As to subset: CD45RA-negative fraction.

CDR3 sequence: CASSGPRGREYEQYF. The CDR3 DNA follows: TGTGCCAGCAGTGGGCCTCGCGGGAGGGAGTACGAGCAGTACTTC. The chain combines TRBV6-1 with TRBJ2-7, with 9 bases that match TRBD2. The germline V gene has CDR1 MNHNS and CDR2 SASEGT. This CDR3 region has 15 residues. The trim removed 4 bases at V and 4 bases at J, leaving 8 bases unmatched.